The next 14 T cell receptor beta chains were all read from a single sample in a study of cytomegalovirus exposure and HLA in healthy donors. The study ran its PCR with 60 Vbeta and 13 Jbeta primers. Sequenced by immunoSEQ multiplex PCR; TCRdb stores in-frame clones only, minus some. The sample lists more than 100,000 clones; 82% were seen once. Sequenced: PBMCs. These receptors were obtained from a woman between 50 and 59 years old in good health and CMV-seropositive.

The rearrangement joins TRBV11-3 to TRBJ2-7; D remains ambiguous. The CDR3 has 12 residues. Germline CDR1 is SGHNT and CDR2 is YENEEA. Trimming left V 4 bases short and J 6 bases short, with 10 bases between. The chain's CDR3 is CASSSDSGEQYF. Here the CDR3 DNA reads TGTGCCAGCAGCTCAGACTCGGGCGAGCAGTACTTC.

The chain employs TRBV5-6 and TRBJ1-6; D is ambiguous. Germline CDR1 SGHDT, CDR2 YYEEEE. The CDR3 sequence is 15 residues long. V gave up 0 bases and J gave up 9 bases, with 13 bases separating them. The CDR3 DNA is TGTGCCAGCAGCTTGGCCCACCTAGAGTTTTCACCCCTCCACTTT. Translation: CASSLAHLEFSPLHF.

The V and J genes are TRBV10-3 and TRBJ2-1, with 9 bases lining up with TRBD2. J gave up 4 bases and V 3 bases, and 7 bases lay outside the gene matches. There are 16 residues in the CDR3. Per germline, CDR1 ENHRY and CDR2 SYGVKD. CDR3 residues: CAISDPSGGLYNEQFF. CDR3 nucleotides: TGTGCCATCAGTGATCCGAGCGGGGGGCTATACAATGAGCAGTTCTTC.

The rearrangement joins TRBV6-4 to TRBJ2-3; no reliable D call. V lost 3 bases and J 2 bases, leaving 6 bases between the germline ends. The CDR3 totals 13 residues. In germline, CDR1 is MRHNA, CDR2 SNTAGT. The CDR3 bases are TGTGCCAGCAGTGAGGCAAACACAGATACGCAGTATTTT. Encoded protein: CASSEANTDTQYF.

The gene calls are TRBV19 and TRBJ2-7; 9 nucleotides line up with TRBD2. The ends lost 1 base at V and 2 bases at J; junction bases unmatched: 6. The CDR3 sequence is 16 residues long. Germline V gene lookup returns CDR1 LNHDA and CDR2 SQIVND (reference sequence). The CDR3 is CASSIGTSVPAYEQYF. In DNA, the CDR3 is TGTGCCAGTAGTATAGGGACTAGCGTTCCAGCCTACGAGCAGTACTTC.

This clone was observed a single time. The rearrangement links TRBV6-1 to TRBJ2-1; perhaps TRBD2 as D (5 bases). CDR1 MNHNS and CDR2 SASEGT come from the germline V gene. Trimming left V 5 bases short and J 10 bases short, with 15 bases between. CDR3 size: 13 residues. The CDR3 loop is CASSRTRTGEQFF. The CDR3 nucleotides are TGTGCCAGCAGTCGGACGAGAACGGGGGAGCAGTTCTTC.

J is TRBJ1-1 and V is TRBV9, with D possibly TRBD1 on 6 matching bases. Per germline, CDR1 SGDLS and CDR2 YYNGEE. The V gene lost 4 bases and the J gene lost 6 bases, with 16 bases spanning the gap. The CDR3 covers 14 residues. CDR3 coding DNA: TGTGCCAGCAGCACCTTTACAGGGAATGCTGAAGCTTTCTTT. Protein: CASSTFTGNAEAFF.

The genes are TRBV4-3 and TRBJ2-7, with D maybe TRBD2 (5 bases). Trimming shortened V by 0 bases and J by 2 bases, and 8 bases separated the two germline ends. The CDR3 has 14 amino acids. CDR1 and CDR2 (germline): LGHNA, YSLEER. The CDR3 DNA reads TGCGCCAGCAGCCAAGATCGGGGTGCCTACGAGCAGTACTTC. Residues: CASSQDRGAYEQYF.

The CDR3 bases are TGTGCCAGCAGTGATAGTAGGGGGAGTTATAATTCACCCCTCCACTTT. Its translation is CASSDSRGSYNSPLHF. The chain uses TRBV2 and TRBJ1-6; perhaps TRBD1 as D (6 bases). With 3 bases removed from V and 4 bases from J, the gap between germline ends came to 13 bases. CDR3 length: 16 amino acids. In germline, CDR1 is SNHLY, CDR2 FYNNEI.

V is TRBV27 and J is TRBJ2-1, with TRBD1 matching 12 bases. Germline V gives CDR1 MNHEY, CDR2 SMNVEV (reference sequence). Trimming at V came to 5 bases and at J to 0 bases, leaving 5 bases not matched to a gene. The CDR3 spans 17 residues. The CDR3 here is CASSPGTGGSSYNEQFF. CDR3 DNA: TGTGCCAGCAGTCCAGGGACAGGGGGCAGCTCCTACAATGAGCAGTTCTTC.

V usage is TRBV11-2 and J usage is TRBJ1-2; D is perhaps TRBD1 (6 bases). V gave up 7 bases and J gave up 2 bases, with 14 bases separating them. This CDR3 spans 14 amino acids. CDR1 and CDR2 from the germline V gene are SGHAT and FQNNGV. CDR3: CASTPGDINYGYTF. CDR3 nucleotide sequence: TGTGCCAGCACCCCCGGGGACATAAACTATGGCTACACCTTC.

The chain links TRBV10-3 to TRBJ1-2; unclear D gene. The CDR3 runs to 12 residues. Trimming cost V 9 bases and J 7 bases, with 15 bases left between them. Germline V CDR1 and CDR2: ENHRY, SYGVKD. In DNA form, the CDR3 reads TGTGCCATTTTCGGAGAGGCTCTTGGCTACACCTTC. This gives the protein CAIFGEALGYTF.

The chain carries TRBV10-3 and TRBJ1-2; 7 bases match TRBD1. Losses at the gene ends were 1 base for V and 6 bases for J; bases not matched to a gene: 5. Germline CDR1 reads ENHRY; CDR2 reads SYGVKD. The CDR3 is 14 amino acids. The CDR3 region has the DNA TGTGCCATCAGTGAGTTGACAGGGCGAGATGGCTACACCTTC. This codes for CAISELTGRDGYTF.

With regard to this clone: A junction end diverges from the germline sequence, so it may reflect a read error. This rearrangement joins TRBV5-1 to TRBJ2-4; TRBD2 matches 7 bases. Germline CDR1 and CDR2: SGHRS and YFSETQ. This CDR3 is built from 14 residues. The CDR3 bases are TGCGCCAGCAGCTTGTGGGAGGGCGGGAACAGTCAGTACTTC. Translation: CASSLWEGGNSQYF.